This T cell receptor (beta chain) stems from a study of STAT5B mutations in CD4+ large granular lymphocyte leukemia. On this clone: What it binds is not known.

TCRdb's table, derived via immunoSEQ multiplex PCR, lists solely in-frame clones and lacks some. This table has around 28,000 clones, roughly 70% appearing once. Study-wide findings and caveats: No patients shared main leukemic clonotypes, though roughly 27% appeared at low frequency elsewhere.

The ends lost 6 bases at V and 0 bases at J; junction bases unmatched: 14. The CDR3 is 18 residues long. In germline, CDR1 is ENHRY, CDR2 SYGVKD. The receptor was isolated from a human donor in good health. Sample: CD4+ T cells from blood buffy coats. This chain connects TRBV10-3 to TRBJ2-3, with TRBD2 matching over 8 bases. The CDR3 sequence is CAISPTSGAVFSTDTQYF. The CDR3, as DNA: TGTGCCATCAGCCCAACTAGCGGAGCTGTTTTTAGCACAGATACGCAGTATTTT.